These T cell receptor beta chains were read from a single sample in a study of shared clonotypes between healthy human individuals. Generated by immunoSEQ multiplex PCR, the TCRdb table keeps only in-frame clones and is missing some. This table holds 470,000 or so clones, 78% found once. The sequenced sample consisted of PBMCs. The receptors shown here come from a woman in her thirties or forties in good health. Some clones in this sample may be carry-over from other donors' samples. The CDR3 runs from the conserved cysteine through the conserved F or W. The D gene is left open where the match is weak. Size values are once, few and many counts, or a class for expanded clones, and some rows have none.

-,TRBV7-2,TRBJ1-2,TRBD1,TGTGCCAGCAGCTTGGGCCTAGGGGGCGATGGCTACACCTTC,CASSLGLGGDGYTF
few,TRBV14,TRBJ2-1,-,TGTGCCAGCAATCTAGTAGGCGGCAATGAGCAGTTCTTC,CASNLVGGNEQFF
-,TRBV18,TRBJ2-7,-,TGTGCCAGCTCACCCGTTTCGTCCTACGAGCAGTACTTC,CASSPVSSYEQYF
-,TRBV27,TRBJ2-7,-,TGTGCCAGCAGTTCTTATCAATCCTACGAGCAGTACTTC,CASSSYQSYEQYF
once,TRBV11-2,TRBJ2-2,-,TGTGCCAGCAGCTTAGATGGTTGGACCGGGGAGCTGTTTTTT,CASSLDGWTGELFF
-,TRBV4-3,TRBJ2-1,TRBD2,TGCGCCAGCAGCCAGAGACTAGCTTCCTACAATGAGCAGTTCTTC,CASSQRLASYNEQFF
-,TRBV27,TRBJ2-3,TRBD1,TGTGCCAGCAGTTTATGGGCAGGGGGCGGTGGCACAGATACGCAGTATTTT,CASSLWAGGGGTDTQYF
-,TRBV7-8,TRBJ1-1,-,TGTGCCAGCAGCTTAGGGAGGTTCGCCCCTGAAGCTTTCTTT,CASSLGRFAPEAFF
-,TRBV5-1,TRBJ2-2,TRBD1,TGCGCCAGCAGCCACGGGACAGGGAATGTCGGGGAGCTGTTTTTT,CASSHGTGNVGELFF
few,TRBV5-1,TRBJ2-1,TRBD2,TGCGCCAGCAGCGCTACTAGCGGGAGCACTGAGCAGTTCTTC,CASSATSGSTEQFF
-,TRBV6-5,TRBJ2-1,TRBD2,TGTGCCAGCAGGGGACTAGTGGGTTTCGATGAGCAGTTCTTC,CASRGLVGFDEQFF
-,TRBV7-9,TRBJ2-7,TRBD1,TGTGCCAGCAGCGCCTGGGACAGCCGTAGTTTCTACGAGCAGTACTTC,CASSAWDSRSFYEQYF
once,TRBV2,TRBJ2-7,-,TGTGCCAGTGCCCAGGAGTTTAGAATCTACGAGCAGTACTTC,CASAQEFRIYEQYF
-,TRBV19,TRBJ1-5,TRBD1,TGTGCCACCGCAGGGACAGGCAATCAGCCCCAGCATTTT,CATAGTGNQPQHF
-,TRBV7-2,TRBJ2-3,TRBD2,TGTGCCAGCAGCATCGGGACTAGCGGAGACACCCGCACAGATACGCAGTATTTT,CASSIGTSGDTRTDTQYF
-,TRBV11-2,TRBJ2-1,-,TGTGCCAGCAGCTTGGAAAGGGGCTATGAGCAGTTCTTC,CASSLERGYEQFF
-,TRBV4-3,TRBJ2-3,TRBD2,TGCGCCAGCAGCCTCGGACTAGATGGGGTCACAGATACGCAGTATTTT,CASSLGLDGVTDTQYF
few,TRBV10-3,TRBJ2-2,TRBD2,TGTGCCACCCGGGGGACTAGCGCGAACACCGGGGAGCTGTTTTTT,CATRGTSANTGELFF
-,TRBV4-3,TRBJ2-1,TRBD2,TGCGCCAGCAGCCATAAACTAGCGGGAGTCAATGAGCAGTTCTTC,CASSHKLAGVNEQFF
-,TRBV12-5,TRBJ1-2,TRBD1,TGTGCTAGTGCCGGACAGGGTAACTATGGCTACACCTTC,CASAGQGNYGYTF
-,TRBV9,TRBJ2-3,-,TGTGCCAGCAGCGTAGAAGTGAGCACAGATACGCAGTATTTT,CASSVEVSTDTQYF
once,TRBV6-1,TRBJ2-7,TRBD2,TGTGCCAGCAGCCCCAGCGGGACGGGTATATACGAGCAGTACTTC,CASSPSGTGIYEQYF
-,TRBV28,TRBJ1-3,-,TGTGCCAGCAGAGAGACCCGTGGTGTTGGCCCCATATATTTT,CASRETRGVGPIYF
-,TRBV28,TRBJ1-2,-,TGTGCCAGCAGTTTATTGCAGGGGTATGGCAACACCTTC,CASSLLQGYGNTF
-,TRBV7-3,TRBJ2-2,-,TGTGCCAGCAGCCCCCAGGGGCTGACCACCGGGGAGCTGTTTTTT,CASSPQGLTTGELFF
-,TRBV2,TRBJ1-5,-,TGTGCCAGCAGTGAGGGGCAGGGGCGGGGGCAGCCCCAGCATTTT,CASSEGQGRGQPQHF
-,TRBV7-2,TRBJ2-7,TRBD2,TGTGCCAGCAGCCTCCGACTAGCGGGTCCCTACGAGCAGTACTTC,CASSLRLAGPYEQYF
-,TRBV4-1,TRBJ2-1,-,TGCGCCAGCAGCCAAGACCCCATTGTGCGGTTCTTC,CASSQDPIVRFF
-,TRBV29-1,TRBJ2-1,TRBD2,TGCAGCGTCTCCTTTCTTGCTAGCGGGGGAAATGAGCAGTTCTTC,CSVSFLASGGNEQFF
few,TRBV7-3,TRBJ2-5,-,TGTGCCAGCAGCTTAGGGGGGGCGGCCCAAGAGACCCAGTACTTC,CASSLGGAAQETQYF
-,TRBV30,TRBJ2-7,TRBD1,TGTGCCTGGAGCCTAGGCGGAGGACAGGGGTCCTACGAGCAGTACTTC,CAWSLGGGQGSYEQYF
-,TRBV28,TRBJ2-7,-,TGTGCCAGCAGTTTTTTGCCCAGGGGTTACGAGCAGTACTTC,CASSFLPRGYEQYF
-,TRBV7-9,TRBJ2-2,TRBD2,TGTGCCAGCAGCCCATGGACTAGCAAGAACACCGGGGAGCTGTTTTTT,CASSPWTSKNTGELFF
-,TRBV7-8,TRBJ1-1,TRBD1,TGTGCCAGCAGCTTAGGTGGGGGACAGAAAGAAGCTTTCTTT,CASSLGGGQKEAFF
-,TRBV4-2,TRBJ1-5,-,TGTGCCAGCAGCCCCCCCGGGGGCAATCAGCCCCAGCATTTT,CASSPPGGNQPQHF
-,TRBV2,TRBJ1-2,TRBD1,TGTGCCAGCATGAGGACAGGGGTGAATGGCTACACCTTC,CASMRTGVNGYTF
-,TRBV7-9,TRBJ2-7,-,TGTGCCAGCAGTTCCATTTCAGGTCGGACAGACAACTACGAGCAGTACTTC,CASSSISGRTDNYEQYF
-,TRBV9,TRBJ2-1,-,TGTGCCAGCAGCGTAGCTACCGAGCGGACTGAGCAGTTCTTC,CASSVATERTEQFF
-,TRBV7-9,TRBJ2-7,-,TGTGCCAGCAGCCTCGGCCTAGCGAGTTACGAGCAGTACTTC,CASSLGLASYEQYF
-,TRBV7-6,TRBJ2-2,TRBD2,TGTGCCAGCAGCGGGACTAGCGTGAACACCGGGGAGCTGTTTTTT,CASSGTSVNTGELFF
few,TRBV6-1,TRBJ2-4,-,TGTGCCAGCAGCACCTTGGGGACAACCAAAAACATTCAGTACTTC,CASSTLGTTKNIQYF
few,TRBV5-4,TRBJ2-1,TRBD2,TGTGCCAGCAGCTTGGGGAGTGGCGGGAGAAGCTACAATGAGCAGTTCTTC,CASSLGSGGRSYNEQFF
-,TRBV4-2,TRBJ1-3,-,TGTGCCAGCAGCCAAGGCGGGAGCTCTGGAAACACCATATATTTT,CASSQGGSSGNTIYF